This T cell receptor (beta chain) stems from a study of shared clonotypes between healthy human individuals. CDR3 size: 14 residues. Germline CDR1 and CDR2: SQVTM and ANQGSEA. V shed 5 bases and J 7 bases; nucleotides not matched to a gene: 11. Sequencing used immunoSEQ multiplex PCR; TCRdb keeps in-frame clones, though not all of them. The sample consists of hundreds of thousands of clones, approximately 79% of them appearing once. Material: memory CD4+ T cells sorted from blood. This sample's subset: CD45RA-negative fraction. V usage is TRBV29-1 and J usage is TRBJ1-2; 9 bases are shared with TRBD1. The source of this sequence is a woman younger than 45 in good health. The CDR3 is CSVTQGAGDSGYTF. CDR3 coding DNA: TGCAGCGTTACACAGGGGGCGGGGGACAGTGGCTACACCTTC.